The clone carrying this T cell receptor (beta chain) was detected ten times or more. This record belongs to a study of T cells in Graves' hyperthyroidism and ophthalmopathy. RNA transcripts gave rise to amplified TCR beta CDR3 regions. When the TCR CDR3 underwent first-round RT-PCR, the HTBI primer set was used. TCRdb reprocessed the multiplex PCR reads via MiXCR and lists one record per CDR3 protein. The top ten hold roughly 35% of the sample, which has over 300,000 distinct CDR3 sequences, approximately 15% seen once. The study left out patients who had uncontrolled infection, other autoimmune disease, pregnancy or lactation. The specimen was blood. This receptor was taken from a woman aged 40 to 50 with Graves' ophthalmopathy.

CDR3 DNA: TGTGCCACCAGTGCCCAGGGTGCTCCGAACAATGAGCAGTTCTTC. Amino acids: CATSAQGAPNNEQFF. The chain has TRBV24-1 and TRBJ2-1; D might be TRBD1 (5 bases). Looked up from germline, CDR1 is KGHDR and CDR2 is SFDVKD. V was trimmed by 5 bases and J by 5 bases, leaving 15 bases between them. The CDR3 totals 15 residues.